Listed below are T cell receptor beta chains from one sample, sequenced in a study of T-cell memory formation after mild COVID-19. One entry per CDR3 protein, called by TCRdb with MiXCR from the 5' RACE reads. The top ten hold more than 20% of the sample, which has fewer than 350,000 distinct CDR3 sequences, under 20% seen once. Sequencing used PBMCs or a T cell subset sorted from them (not recorded which). These receptors were collected from a man aged 18 to 29 who had mild COVID-19 (a few samples of this study predate the infection). Cell type and time point are not known. CDR3s include the opening cysteine and the closing phenylalanine or tryptophan. The D gene is left open where the match is weak. Clone size is shown for a subset of rows, as once, few, many or a class of expanded clone.

size	V	D	J	CDR3	DNA
.	TRBV10-3	.	TRBJ2-2	CAISSGTTNTGELFF	TGTGCCATCAGCTCCGGGACAACGAACACCGGGGAGCTGTTTTTT
many	TRBV20-1	TRBD2	TRBJ2-3	CSARVSISSLSTSGYHTDTQYF	TGCAGTGCTAGAGTATCGATCTCCTCTCTCTCGACTAGCGGGTATCACACAGATACGCAGTATTTT
.	TRBV10-2	TRBD1	TRBJ2-3	CASSSQGGTDTQYF	TGCGCCAGCAGTTCACAGGGGGGCACAGATACGCAGTATTTT
.	TRBV28	TRBD1	TRBJ1-1	CASSSRDRDTEAFF	TGTGCCAGCAGTTCCCGGGACAGGGACACTGAAGCTTTCTTT
.	TRBV7-2	.	TRBJ2-5	CASSSRVSPWETQYF	TGTGCCAGCAGCTCACGAGTATCCCCTTGGGAGACCCAGTACTTC
few	TRBV7-3	.	TRBJ2-5	CASSFNGATQETQYF	TGTGCCAGCAGCTTTAACGGGGCAACCCAAGAGACCCAGTACTTC
.	TRBV6-6	.	TRBJ1-1	CASSYLPTNTEAFF	TGTGCCAGCAGTTACCTCCCCACGAACACTGAAGCTTTCTTT
few	TRBV11-2	.	TRBJ2-5	CASSNEETQYF	TGTGCCAGCAGTAACGAAGAGACCCAGTACTTC
few	TRBV27	.	TRBJ1-1	CASSLRRENTEAFF	TGTGCCAGCAGTTTGCGGCGGGAGAACACTGAAGCTTTCTTT
few	TRBV5-1	.	TRBJ2-2	CASSLGVQVRVFTGELFF	TGCGCCAGCAGCTTGGGGGTTCAGGTTCGAGTATTCACCGGGGAGCTGTTTTTT
few	TRBV7-2	.	TRBJ2-7	CASSLTVNYEQYF	TGTGCCAGCAGCTTAACAGTAAACTACGAGCAGTACTTC
.	TRBV5-1	.	TRBJ2-1	CASSLDSVADEQFF	TGCGCCAGCAGCTTGGACAGCGTAGCGGATGAGCAGTTCTTC
.	TRBV10-2	.	TRBJ1-3	CASSEPRGGTMHF	TGCGCCAGCAGTGAGCCCCGGGGGGGAACAATGCATTTT
.	TRBV7-2	.	TRBJ2-3	CASSLRASTDTQYF	TGTGCCAGCAGCTTACGCGCTAGCACAGATACGCAGTATTTT
many	TRBV2	.	TRBJ1-2	CASSEQGRISYTF	TGTGCCAGCAGTGAGCAGGGAAGGATTAGCTACACCTTC
few	TRBV6-4	.	TRBJ1-2	CASSQHGYGYTF	TGTGCCAGCAGTCAACATGGCTATGGCTACACCTTC
many	TRBV2	.	TRBJ2-5	CASGQGQTSEETQYF	TGTGCCAGCGGACAGGGCCAGACTAGCGAAGAGACCCAGTACTTC
.	TRBV7-9	.	TRBJ1-2	CASSPRGAGYGYTF	TGTGCCAGCAGCCCCCGGGGAGCAGGCTATGGCTACACCTTC
few	TRBV7-3	.	TRBJ2-2	CASSLWGGDTGELFF	TGTGCCAGCAGCTTATGGGGCGGGGACACCGGGGAGCTGTTTTTT
.	TRBV27	TRBD1	TRBJ1-5	CASSLQGVHQPQHF	TGTGCCAGCAGTTTACAGGGGGTGCATCAGCCCCAGCATTTT
.	TRBV10-3	TRBD1	TRBJ2-5	CAIRSSGQGETQYF	TGTGCCATCAGGAGTTCGGGACAGGGGGAGACCCAGTACTTC
few	TRBV9	.	TRBJ2-7	CASSVARETYEQYF	TGTGCCAGCAGCGTGGCCAGGGAGACCTACGAGCAGTACTTC
.	TRBV6-4	.	TRBJ2-7	CASSDSPHRYEQYF	TGTGCCAGCAGTGACTCGCCCCATCGATACGAGCAGTACTTC
.	TRBV6-5	.	TRBJ1-2	CASSYSQGNYGYTF	TGTGCCAGCAGTTACTCTCAGGGCAACTATGGCTACACCTTC
.	TRBV7-9	.	TRBJ2-2	CASSPSEKNTGELFF	TGTGCCAGCAGTCCCTCGGAGAAGAACACCGGGGAGCTGTTTTTT
many	TRBV2	.	TRBJ2-5	CASRVDREGTQYF	TGTGCCAGCAGGGTGGACAGGGAGGGGACCCAGTACTTC
.	TRBV3-1	TRBD1	TRBJ2-3	CASSQVGQGEDTQYF	TGTGCCAGCAGCCAAGTGGGACAGGGTGAAGATACGCAGTATTTT
few	TRBV19	.	TRBJ2-1	CASTITGSNNEQFF	TGTGCCAGTACCATAACCGGGTCGAACAATGAGCAGTTCTTC
.	TRBV6-5	.	TRBJ1-1	CASSLLDGEAFF	TGTGCCAGCAGTTTACTAGACGGGGAAGCTTTCTTT
.	TRBV10-3	TRBD2	TRBJ2-2	CAISGPPRGGPSGELFF	TGTGCCATCAGTGGACCGCCCCGGGGGGGGCCGTCGGGGGAGCTGTTTTTT
few	TRBV27	.	TRBJ1-4	CASSFTPHRRGEKLFF	TGTGCCAGCAGTTTCACCCCACATCGACGTGGTGAAAAACTGTTTTTT
.	TRBV5-4	TRBD2	TRBJ2-5	CASSLVLAGGLQETQYF	TGTGCCAGCAGCTTGGTGCTAGCGGGGGGCCTCCAAGAGACCCAGTACTTC
many	TRBV7-2	.	TRBJ2-1	CASSPGYNEQFF	TGTGCCAGCAGCCCTGGTTACAATGAGCAGTTCTTC
.	TRBV4-1	.	TRBJ1-5	CASSLHGTLHQPQHF	TGCGCCAGCAGCCTTCACGGGACACTTCATCAGCCCCAGCATTTT
.	TRBV20-1	.	TRBJ2-5	CSAARDFPYQETQYF	TGCAGTGCAGCCCGGGACTTCCCGTACCAAGAGACCCAGTACTTC
many	TRBV7-9	.	TRBJ2-3	CASSHTAAGDTQYF	TGTGCCAGCAGCCATACCGCTGCGGGAGATACGCAGTATTTT
.	TRBV5-1	.	TRBJ2-2	CASSLGSPGELFF	TGCGCCAGCAGCTTAGGTTCTCCCGGGGAGCTGTTTTTT
once	TRBV4-1	.	TRBJ1-2	CASSPPQGNYGYTF	TGCGCCAGCAGCCCCCCCCAGGGGAACTATGGCTACACCTTC
.	TRBV6-6	TRBD1	TRBJ1-2	CASSYRGQGYGYTF	TGTGCCAGCAGTTACCGGGGACAGGGTTATGGCTACACCTTC
once	TRBV7-2	TRBD1	TRBJ2-5	CASNRGPGGQETQYF	TGTGCCAGCAACAGGGGACCTGGGGGCCAAGAGACCCAGTACTTC
.	TRBV7-9	TRBD2	TRBJ2-1	CASSSSGGNHNEQFF	TGTGCCAGCAGCTCTAGCGGGGGAAACCACAATGAGCAGTTCTTC
.	TRBV9	.	TRBJ2-4	CASSGGENIQYF	TGTGCCAGCAGCGGGGGAGAAAACATTCAGTACTTC
few	TRBV2	.	TRBJ2-1	CASTGGYEQFF	TGTGCCAGCACCGGGGGCTATGAGCAGTTCTTC
few	TRBV9	.	TRBJ2-7	CASSQAEYSYEQYF	TGTGCCAGCAGCCAGGCGGAATACTCCTACGAGCAGTACTTC
.	TRBV2	.	TRBJ2-4	CASSRQAINIQYF	TGTGCCAGCAGTAGACAGGCCATCAACATTCAGTACTTC
.	TRBV9	.	TRBJ2-7	CASSANPGTPYEQYF	TGTGCCAGCAGCGCGAACCCCGGGACCCCCTACGAGCAGTACTTC
many	TRBV5-1	TRBD2	TRBJ2-1	CASSLGVGTSGEQFF	TGCGCCAGCAGCTTGGGGGTCGGGACTAGCGGAGAGCAGTTCTTC
few	TRBV7-2	TRBD1	TRBJ1-2	CASSHTWTGLYGYTF	TGTGCCAGCAGCCACACGTGGACAGGTCTCTATGGCTACACCTTC
.	TRBV7-2	.	TRBJ2-3	CASSTTRAGDTQYF	TGTGCCAGCAGCACCACGCGGGCGGGCGATACGCAGTATTTT
few	TRBV5-5	.	TRBJ1-1	CASSTQMNTEAFF	TGTGCCAGCAGCACACAGATGAACACTGAAGCTTTCTTT
.	TRBV7-8	TRBD2	TRBJ2-7	CASSLERGFSYEQYF	TGTGCCAGCAGCCTCGAGCGGGGGTTCTCCTACGAGCAGTACTTC
few	TRBV2	.	TRBJ1-1	CASRVERGFDTEAFF	TGTGCCAGCCGCGTTGAGCGCGGGTTTGACACTGAAGCTTTCTTT
.	TRBV5-1	.	TRBJ2-5	CASSGAERETQYF	TGCGCCAGCAGTGGGGCAGAGCGGGAGACCCAGTACTTC
.	TRBV25-1	.	TRBJ2-3	CASRRTDTQYF	TGTGCCAGCCGAAGAACAGATACGCAGTATTTT
few	TRBV7-2	.	TRBJ2-2	CASSLIGQTSGELFF	TGTGCCAGCAGCTTAATCGGTCAAACTTCCGGGGAGCTGTTTTTT
.	TRBV3-2	.	TRBJ2-1	CASSQGPF	TGTGCCAGCAGCCAAGGGCCCTTC
.	TRBV29-1	TRBD2	TRBJ2-7	CSVVRPSGGEQYF	TGCAGCGTTGTCAGACCTAGCGGAGGCGAGCAGTACTTC
.	TRBV11-2	TRBD2	TRBJ2-3	CASSSGLGSDTQYF	TGTGCCAGCAGCTCAGGACTAGGGTCAGATACGCAGTATTTT
.	TRBV4-3	TRBD1	TRBJ2-5	CASSQDAPGTGAEETQYF	TGCGCCAGCAGCCAAGATGCTCCCGGGACAGGGGCCGAAGAGACCCAGTACTTC
.	TRBV6-2/TRBV6-3	TRBD2	TRBJ2-5	CASSRIIAGWGETQYF	TGTGCCAGCAGTCGAATAATAGCGGGGTGGGGAGAGACCCAGTACTTC